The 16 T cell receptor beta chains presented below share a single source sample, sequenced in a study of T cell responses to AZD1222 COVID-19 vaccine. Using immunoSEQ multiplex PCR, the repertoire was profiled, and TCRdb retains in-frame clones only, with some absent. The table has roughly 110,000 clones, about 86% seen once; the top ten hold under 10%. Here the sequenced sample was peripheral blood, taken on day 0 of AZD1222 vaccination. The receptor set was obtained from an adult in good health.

The DNA for the CDR3 is TGCGCCAGCAGCTCGGAATCCGGGACCTCCTATGGCTACACCTTC. It translates to CASSSESGTSYGYTF. The chain combines TRBV5-1 with TRBJ1-2; possible D gene TRBD1, 5 bases. The CDR3 has 15 residues. Trimming stripped 3 bases from V and 4 bases from J, with 16 bases between. Germline-derived CDR1 and CDR2 are SGHRS and YFSETQ.

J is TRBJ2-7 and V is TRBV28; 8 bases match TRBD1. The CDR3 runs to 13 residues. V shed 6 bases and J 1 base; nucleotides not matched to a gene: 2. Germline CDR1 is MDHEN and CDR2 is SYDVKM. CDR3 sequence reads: CASRWTGSYEQYF. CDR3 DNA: TGTGCCAGCAGATGGACAGGGTCCTACGAGCAGTACTTC.

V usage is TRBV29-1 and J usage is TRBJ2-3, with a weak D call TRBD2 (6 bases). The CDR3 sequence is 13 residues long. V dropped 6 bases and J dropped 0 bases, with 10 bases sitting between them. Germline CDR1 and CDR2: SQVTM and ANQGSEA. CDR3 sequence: CSVDGTSTDTQYF. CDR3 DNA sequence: TGCAGCGTCGACGGGACTAGCACAGATACGCAGTATTTT.

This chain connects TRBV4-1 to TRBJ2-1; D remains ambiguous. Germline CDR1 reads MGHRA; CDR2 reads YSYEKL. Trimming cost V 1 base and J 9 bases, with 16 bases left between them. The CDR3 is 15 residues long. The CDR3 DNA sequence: TGCGCCAGCAGCCAAGTCCTTCAATCCCGTGCTGAGCAGTTCTTC. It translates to CASSQVLQSRAEQFF.

CDR3 nucleotides: TGCGCCAGCAGCCAAGAGATGTGGCTCACTGAAGCTTTCTTT. Translated: CASSQEMWLTEAFF. The chain carries TRBV4-1 and TRBJ1-1; no reliable D call. CDR1 and CDR2 (germline): MGHRA, YSYEKL. Deletions cut 0 bases from V and 4 bases from J, with 9 bases between. CDR3 length equals 14 residues.

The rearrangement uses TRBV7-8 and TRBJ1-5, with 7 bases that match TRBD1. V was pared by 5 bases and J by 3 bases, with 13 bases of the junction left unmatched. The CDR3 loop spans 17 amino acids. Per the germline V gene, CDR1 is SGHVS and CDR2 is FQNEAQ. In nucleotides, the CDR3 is TGTGCCAGCAGCCCAAGACAGGGCAGGGGGGTCAATCAGCCCCAGCATTTT. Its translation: CASSPRQGRGVNQPQHF. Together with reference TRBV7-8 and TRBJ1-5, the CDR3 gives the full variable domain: GAGVSQSPRYKVAKRGQDVALRCDPISGHVSLFWYQQALGQGPEFLTYFQNEAQLDKSGLPSDRFFAERPEGSVSTLKIQRTQQEDSAVYLCASSPRQGRGVNQPQHFGDGTRLSIL.

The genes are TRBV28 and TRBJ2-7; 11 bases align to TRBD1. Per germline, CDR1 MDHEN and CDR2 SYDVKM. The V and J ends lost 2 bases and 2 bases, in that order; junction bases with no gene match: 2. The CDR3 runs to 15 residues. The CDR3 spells CASSLPGQGAYEQYF. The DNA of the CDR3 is TGTGCCAGCAGTTTACCGGGACAGGGGGCCTACGAGCAGTACTTC.

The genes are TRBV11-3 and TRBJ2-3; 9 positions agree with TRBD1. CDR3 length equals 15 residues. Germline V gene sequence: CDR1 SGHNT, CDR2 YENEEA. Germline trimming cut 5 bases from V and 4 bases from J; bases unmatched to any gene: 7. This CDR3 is CASSRTGVGADTQYF. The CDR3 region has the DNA TGTGCCAGCAGCCGGACAGGGGTTGGGGCAGATACGCAGTATTTT.

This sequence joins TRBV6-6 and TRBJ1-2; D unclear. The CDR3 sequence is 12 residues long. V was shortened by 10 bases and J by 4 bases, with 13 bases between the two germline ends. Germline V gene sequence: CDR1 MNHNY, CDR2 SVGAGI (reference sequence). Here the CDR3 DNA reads TGTGCCATCACCTTCGGCAGCTATGGCTACACCTTC. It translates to CAITFGSYGYTF.

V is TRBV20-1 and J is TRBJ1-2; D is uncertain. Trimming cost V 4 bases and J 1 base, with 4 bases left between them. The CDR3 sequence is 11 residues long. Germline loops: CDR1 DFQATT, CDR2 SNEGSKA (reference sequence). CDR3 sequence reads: CSAIDNYGYTF. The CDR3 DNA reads TGCAGTGCTATCGATAACTATGGCTACACCTTC.

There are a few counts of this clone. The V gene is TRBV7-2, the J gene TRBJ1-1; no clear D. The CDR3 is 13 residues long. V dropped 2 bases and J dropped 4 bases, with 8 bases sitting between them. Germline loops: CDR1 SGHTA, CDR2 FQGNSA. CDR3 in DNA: TGTGCCAGCAGCTTAAGTAGGGTCACTGAAGCTTTCTTT. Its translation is CASSLSRVTEAFF.

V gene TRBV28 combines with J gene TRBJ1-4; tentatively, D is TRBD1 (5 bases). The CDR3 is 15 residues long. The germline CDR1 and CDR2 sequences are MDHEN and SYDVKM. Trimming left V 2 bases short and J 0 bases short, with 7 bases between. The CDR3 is CASSLGHSTNEKLFF. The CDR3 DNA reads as TGTGCCAGCAGTTTAGGACACTCAACTAATGAAAAACTGTTTTTT. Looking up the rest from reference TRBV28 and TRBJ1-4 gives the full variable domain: DVKVTQSSRYLVKRTGEKVFLECVQDMDHENMFWYRQDPGLGLRLIYFSYDVKMKEKGDIPEGYSVSREKKERFSLILESASTNQTSMYLCASSLGHSTNEKLFFGSGTQLSVL.

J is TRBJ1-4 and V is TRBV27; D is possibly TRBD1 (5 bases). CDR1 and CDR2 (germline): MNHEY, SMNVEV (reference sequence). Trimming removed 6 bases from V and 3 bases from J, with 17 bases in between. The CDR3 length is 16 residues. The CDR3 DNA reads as TGTGCCAGCAGACTGAACCGACAGCTTTCTAATGAAAAACTGTTTTTT. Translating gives CASRLNRQLSNEKLFF.

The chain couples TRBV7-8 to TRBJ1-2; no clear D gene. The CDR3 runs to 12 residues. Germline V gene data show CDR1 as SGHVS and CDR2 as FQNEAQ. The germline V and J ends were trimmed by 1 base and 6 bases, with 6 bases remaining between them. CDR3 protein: CASSLDGHGYTF. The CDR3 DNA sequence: TGTGCCAGCAGCTTAGACGGACATGGCTACACCTTC.

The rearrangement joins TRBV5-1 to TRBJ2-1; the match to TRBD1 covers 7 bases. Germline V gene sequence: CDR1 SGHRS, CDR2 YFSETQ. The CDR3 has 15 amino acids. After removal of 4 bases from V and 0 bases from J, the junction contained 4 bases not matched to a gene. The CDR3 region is CASSLTGSSYNEQFF. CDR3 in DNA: TGCGCCAGCAGCCTGACAGGGAGCTCCTACAATGAGCAGTTCTTC.

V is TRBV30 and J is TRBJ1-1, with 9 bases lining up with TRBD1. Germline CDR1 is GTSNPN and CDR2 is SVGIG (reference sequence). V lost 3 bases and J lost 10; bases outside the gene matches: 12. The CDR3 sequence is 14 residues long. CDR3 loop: CAWRETGTGYGAFF. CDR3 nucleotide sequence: TGTGCCTGGAGGGAAACCGGGACAGGGTACGGAGCTTTCTTT.